The source of this T cell receptor beta chain is a study of vaccination effects on CD4 cells after COVID-19. Study-wide findings and caveats: The study dataset contains few convalescent patients and includes no early post-infection timepoints.

Trimming shortened V by 8 bases and J by 8 bases, and 11 bases separated the two germline ends. CDR1 SGHRS and CDR2 YFSETQ come from the germline V gene. The CDR3 length is 12 residues. This clone was observed once. Its target is unknown. Clones were sequenced by immunoSEQ multiplex PCR, and TCRdb holds only the in-frame ones, with some missing. In the table there are about 72,000 clones, approximately 77% of which are singletons. Following culture for about ten days, CD4+ T cells were isolated. Neither prior SARS-CoV-2 infection nor positive nucleocapsid antibodies were present in the vaccine recipients.

J is TRBJ1-6 and V is TRBV5-1; the D is unclear. This specimen was CD4+ T cells from PBMCs cultured without peptide, taken before COVID-19 vaccination. The TCR comes from a human donor who received a COVID-19 vaccine. The chain's CDR3 is CASSDEYSPLHF. The CDR3 DNA is TGCGCCAGTTCCGATGAGTATTCACCCCTCCACTTT.